The 32 T cell receptor beta chains below come from one sample, sequenced in a study of early T cells in non-severe SARS-CoV-2 infection. Via MiXCR, TCRdb re-called the 5' RACE reads, giving one row per CDR3 protein. The table lists around 35,000 distinct CDR3 sequences, roughly 5% of them singletons. The sample taken for sequencing was whole blood. Receptors were obtained from an adult who was a healthcare worker with PCR-confirmed SARS-CoV-2 infection or an uninfected control (not recorded which).

This clonotype was observed at least ten times. The V call is TRBV11-2, the J call TRBJ2-5, with 9 nucleotides matching TRBD1. V dropped 4 bases and J dropped 4; count of bases not matched to a gene: 7. The CDR3 runs to 15 residues. Per germline, CDR1 SGHAT and CDR2 FQNNGV. The CDR3 DNA reads TGTGCCAGCAGCTCCGGGACAGGGCAGAGAGAGACCCAGTACTTC. This encodes CASSSGTGQRETQYF.

This clonotype was recorded at least ten times. J is TRBJ2-4 and V is TRBV7-9, with 7 bases lining up with TRBD2. After removal of 0 bases from V and 3 bases from J, the junction contained 5 bases not matched to a gene. Germline loops: CDR1 SEHNR, CDR2 FQNEAQ (reference sequence). CDR3 length: 16 amino acids. The CDR3 coding sequence is TGTGCCAGCAGCTTAGCTAGCGGGTTGGACAAAAACATTCAGTACTTC. Its protein product is CASSLASGLDKNIQYF.

V usage is TRBV24-1 and J usage is TRBJ2-2; D gene unclear. The CDR3 is 13 amino acids. Deletions cut 9 bases from V and 0 bases from J, with 7 bases between. From germline, CDR1 is KGHDR and CDR2 SFDVKD. This CDR3 reads CATANTNTGELFF. Here the CDR3 DNA reads TGTGCCACCGCCAATACGAACACCGGGGAGCTGTTTTTT.

This clonotype showed up many times. The chain links TRBV15 to TRBJ1-5; D ambiguous. CDR3 length: 17 amino acids. Germline assignment: CDR1 LNHNV and CDR2 YYDKDF (reference sequence). The V end was cut by 3 bases, the J end by 1 base, with 16 bases between. The CDR3 here is CATSRGLGGNSNQPQHF. The CDR3 nucleotides read TGTGCCACCAGCAGGGGTCTAGGAGGAAACAGCAATCAGCCCCAGCATTTT.

This clonotype has just a few counts. The chain carries TRBV5-1 and TRBJ2-2, with D hard to call. Trimming pared 0 bases from V and 6 bases from J, leaving 6 bases between. CDR1 and CDR2 from the germline V gene are SGHRS and YFSETQ. The CDR3 covers 13 residues. The CDR3 is CASSLEGSGELFF. CDR3 DNA sequence: TGCGCCAGCAGCTTGGAAGGTTCCGGGGAGCTGTTTTTT.

This clonotype was found many times. The chain combines TRBV19 with TRBJ1-2, with D hard to call. CDR1 LNHDA and CDR2 SQIVND come from the germline V gene (reference sequence). The CDR3 spans 15 residues. Trimming removed 7 bases from V and 8 bases from J, with 23 bases in between. The CDR3 loop reads CASNDQVRHEKGYTF. The CDR3, as DNA: TGTGCCAGTAACGATCAGGTTCGGCATGAAAAGGGCTACACCTTC.

This sequence joins TRBV20-1 and TRBJ2-3; D is perhaps TRBD1 (5 bases). V was shortened by 6 bases and J by 0 bases, with 10 bases between the two germline ends. Germline V gene sequence: CDR1 DFQATT, CDR2 SNEGSKA (reference sequence). The length of the CDR3 is 13 residues. CDR3 in DNA: TGCAGTGCACGGACACAAAGCACAGATACGCAGTATTTT. This codes for CSARTQSTDTQYF.

This clonotype was seen only a few times. The V and J genes are TRBV5-1 and TRBJ2-7; D assignment may be TRBD1 or TRBD2 (7 bases each). Germline values: CDR1 SGHRS, CDR2 YFSETQ. V was shortened by 5 bases and J by 3 bases, with 15 bases between the two germline ends. This CDR3 has 14 amino acids. This CDR3 reads CASRRSGDSYEQYF. CDR3 sequence (DNA): TGCGCCAGCAGGCGGAGCGGGGACAGCTACGAGCAGTACTTC.

The rearrangement joins TRBV5-1 to TRBJ2-7, with 10 bases identical to TRBD2. Germline V gene data show CDR1 as SGHRS and CDR2 as YFSETQ. V was clipped by 0 bases and J by 5 bases; unmatched bases: 8. The CDR3 is 16 residues long. The CDR3 nucleotides read TGCGCCAGCAGCTTGGCCCCTAGCGGGGGTAGCAACGAGCAGTACTTC. Encoded protein: CASSLAPSGGSNEQYF.

In this sample, this clonotype turned up a few times. This chain joins TRBV20-1 and TRBJ2-2; D might be TRBD2 (7 bases). V was cut by 1 base and J by 3 bases, with 12 bases left in between. The CDR3 loop spans 15 amino acids. CDR1 is DFQATT, CDR2 SNEGSKA, per germline (reference sequence). The CDR3 loop reads CSARVAGAYTGELFF. CDR3 nucleotide sequence: TGCAGTGCTAGAGTTGCGGGGGCCTACACCGGGGAGCTGTTTTTT.

This clonotype was detected ten times or more. The chain links TRBV4-3 to TRBJ2-2; D might be TRBD1 (5 bases). Deletions cut 0 bases from V and 4 bases from J, with 9 bases between. Germline CDR1 reads LGHNA; CDR2 reads YSLEER. The CDR3 runs 15 residues. The CDR3 DNA reads TGCGCCAGCAGCCAAGACGGACAAATCACCGGGGAGCTGTTTTTT. Its protein product is CASSQDGQITGELFF.

In this sample, this clonotype turned up many times. The chain couples TRBV5-6 to TRBJ2-1; TRBD2 is a possible D gene (5 bases). CDR3 length equals 15 residues. Trimming cost V 1 base and J 1 base, with 9 bases left between them. The germline V gene has CDR1 SGHDT and CDR2 YYEEEE. The CDR3 sequence: CASSLTSVSYNEQFF. Written as DNA, the CDR3 is TGTGCCAGCAGCTTGACTAGTGTTTCCTACAATGAGCAGTTCTTC.

This clonotype was counted at least ten times. The genes are TRBV12-3 or TRBV12-4 and TRBJ2-7, with D perhaps matching TRBD2 (5 bases). The CDR3 covers 14 residues. Between the trimmed V and J ends, which lost 6 bases and 1 base, there was a span of 13 bases. The CDR3: CASSPTEASYEQYF. The CDR3 DNA reads as TGTGCCAGCAGCCCCACGGAGGCATCCTACGAGCAGTACTTC.

This clonotype was counted ten times or more. The rearrangement links TRBV6-1 to TRBJ1-1; D remains ambiguous. The CDR3 consists of 14 residues. V was shortened by 7 bases and J by 5 bases, with 17 bases between the two germline ends. Germline assignment: CDR1 MNHNS and CDR2 SASEGT. The DNA for the CDR3 is TGTGCCAGCATCGAAAAGGAGGTTGGTACTGAAGCTTTCTTT. It is translated as CASIEKEVGTEAFF.

This clonotype was observed at least ten times. The V call is TRBV7-9, the J call TRBJ2-5; perhaps TRBD1 as D (6 bases). In germline, CDR1 is SEHNR, CDR2 FQNEAQ (reference sequence). Trimming left V 1 base short and J 4 bases short, with 10 bases between. The CDR3 totals 14 residues. CDR3: CASSLGTGRETQYF. CDR3 sequence (DNA): TGTGCCAGCAGCTTAGGAACAGGGCGAGAGACCCAGTACTTC.

The CDR3 DNA follows: TGTGCCAGCAGCGTTAAAGAGACCCAGTACTTC. As protein: CASSVKETQYF. V usage is TRBV28 and J usage is TRBJ2-5; D is unclear. Germline CDR1 is MDHEN and CDR2 is SYDVKM. The CDR3 consists of 11 residues. Trimming left V 6 bases short and J 3 bases short, with 5 bases between.

In its sample, this clonotype was seen many times. The V call is TRBV20-1, the J call TRBJ2-7, with 8 bases lining up with TRBD2. V trimming: 1 base; J trimming: 3 bases; junction bases outside the gene matches: 11. The CDR3 sequence is 16 residues long. Germline-derived CDR1 and CDR2 are DFQATT and SNEGSKA (reference sequence). The CDR3 nucleotides are TGCAGTGCTAGAGGAGCCAGCGGGAGCCTCGACTACGAGCAGTACTTC. Encoded protein: CSARGASGSLDYEQYF.

This clonotype was picked up many times. The chain joins TRBV6-1 to TRBJ1-2; D not certain. V was trimmed by 0 bases and J by 6 bases, leaving 14 bases between them. This CDR3 region has 15 residues. Germline V CDR1 and CDR2: MNHNS, SASEGT. The CDR3 protein is CASSEALGPRDGYTF. CDR3 nucleotides: TGTGCCAGCAGTGAAGCGTTAGGGCCCCGAGATGGCTACACCTTC.

By share, this clonotype ranks as medium-sized. The rearrangement uses TRBV13 and TRBJ1-4; the match to TRBD1 covers 9 bases. Unmatched junction bases numbered 10, after V lost 5 bases and J lost 6 bases. The germline V gene has CDR1 PRHDT and CDR2 FYEKMQ (reference sequence). The CDR3 runs 16 residues. The CDR3 nucleotides read TGTGCCAGCAGCCCGCATCTGGGACAGGGCGATGAAAAACTGTTTTTT. Amino acids: CASSPHLGQGDEKLFF.

This clonotype occurred many times. The chain couples TRBV4-2 to TRBJ1-4; D not resolved. V was shortened by 1 base and J by 8 bases, with 8 bases between the two germline ends. This CDR3 region has 13 residues. Germline loops: CDR1 LGHNA, CDR2 YNFKEQ. The CDR3: CASSQGQGEKLFF. The CDR3 nucleotides are TGTGCCAGCAGCCAAGGGCAAGGGGAAAAACTGTTTTTT.

The chain links TRBV25-1 to TRBJ1-2; the D gene is possibly TRBD1 (6 bases). The germline V gene encodes CDR1 MGHDK and CDR2 SYGVNS. V was cut by 8 bases and J by 5 bases, with 18 bases left in between. This CDR3 has 14 residues. The CDR3: CASQPKGVRYGYTF. CDR3 coding DNA: TGTGCCAGCCAACCTAAGGGGGTTAGGTATGGCTACACCTTC.

The J gene is TRBJ2-3, the V gene TRBV28; TRBD2 aligns across 10 bases. V dropped 6 bases and J dropped 0; count of bases not matched to a gene: 15. The length of the CDR3 is 19 residues. The germline CDR1 and CDR2 sequences are MDHEN and SYDVKM. DNA for the CDR3: TGTGCCAGCAGGTTAGCGGGGACCGGGACTAGCGTGAGCACAGATACGCAGTATTTT. Protein sequence: CASRLAGTGTSVSTDTQYF.

This clonotype was detected a few times. V gene TRBV5-4 combines with J gene TRBJ2-2; TRBD1 matches 11 bases. After removal of 4 bases from V and 6 bases from J, the junction contained 5 bases not matched to a gene. Germline values: CDR1 SGHNT, CDR2 YYREEE (reference sequence). This CDR3 contains 15 residues. The CDR3 coding sequence is TGTGCCAGCAGCCCGGACAGGGGGCGCGCCGGGGAGCTGTTTTTT. It codes for CASSPDRGRAGELFF. Complete variable domain (other parts from reference TRBV5-4 and TRBJ2-2): ETGVTQSPTHLIKTRGQQVTLRCSSQSGHNTVSWYQQALGQGPQFIFQYYREEENGRGNFPPRFSGLQFPNYSSELNVNALELDDSALYLCASSPDRGRAGELFFGEGSRLTVL.

The chain employs TRBV20-1 and TRBJ1-6; D might be TRBD1 (6 bases). The V gene lost 6 bases and the J gene lost 11 bases, with 17 bases spanning the gap. CDR1 and CDR2 from the germline V gene are DFQATT and SNEGSKA (reference sequence). CDR3 size: 13 residues. The CDR3 DNA follows: TGCAGTGCCAGGACGGCAGGGGAGCCACCCCTCCACTTT. Translating gives CSARTAGEPPLHF.

This clonotype was seen ten or more times. The V and J genes are TRBV24-1 and TRBJ1-5, with a tentative D call TRBD1 (6 bases). V lost 7 bases, J lost 4 bases, and 16 bases lay in between. The length of the CDR3 is 15 residues. Germline V gene sequence: CDR1 KGHDR, CDR2 SFDVKD. DNA for the CDR3: TGTGCCACCAGCCCCCATGGGGGCGGAAATCAGCCCCAGCATTTT. It codes for CATSPHGGGNQPQHF.

This clonotype has ten or more counts. The rearrangement joins TRBV11-2 to TRBJ2-6, with unresolved D. The CDR3 is made up of 13 amino acids. Germline CDR1 SGHAT, CDR2 FQNNGV. V gave up 8 bases and J gave up 0 bases, with 5 bases separating them. CDR3 sequence reads: CASLFSGANVLTF. The CDR3 DNA is TGTGCCAGCCTCTTCTCTGGGGCCAACGTCCTGACTTTC.

In its sample, this clonotype was seen many times. This chain joins TRBV4-3 and TRBJ2-1, with D possibly matching TRBD1 (7 bases). The germline CDR1 and CDR2 sequences are LGHNA and YSLEER. The CDR3 covers 16 residues. Trimming shortened V by 1 base and J by 5 bases, and 15 bases separated the two germline ends. The CDR3 DNA reads TGCGCCAGCAGCCAAGGAGGCAGGGGGGCCCACAATGAGCAGTTCTTC. Its protein product is CASSQGGRGAHNEQFF.

This chain connects TRBV6-6 to TRBJ2-3, with 9 bases lining up with TRBD1. The V segment lost 5 bases and the J segment 3 bases; nucleotides outside the gene matches: 6. CDR1 MNHNY and CDR2 SVGAGI come from the germline V gene (reference sequence). This CDR3 has 15 residues. This CDR3 is CASSPGQGGTDTQYF. The CDR3 coding sequence is TGTGCCAGCAGTCCGGGACAGGGAGGGACAGATACGCAGTATTTT.

This clonotype was found many times. The chain has TRBV7-6 and TRBJ2-3, with D unclear. Germline values: CDR1 SGHVS, CDR2 FNYEAQ. Trimming removed 2 bases from V and 6 bases from J, with 9 bases in between. CDR3 length: 13 residues. CDR3 amino acids: CASSLRRSDTQYF. The CDR3 DNA reads as TGTGCCAGCAGCTTACGAAGGTCGGATACGCAGTATTTT.

This clonotype was detected a few times. The chain is built from TRBV18 and TRBJ2-3, with D uncertain. The CDR3 loop spans 16 amino acids. Per the germline V gene, CDR1 is KGHSH and CDR2 is LQKENI. V was cut by 3 bases and J by 2 bases, with 15 bases left in between. DNA of the CDR3: TGTGCCAGCTCACCCATCCCGGCCAGTAACACAGATACGCAGTATTTT. As protein: CASSPIPASNTDTQYF.

Comments on this clonotype: This could be a read error, since a much larger clone is one nucleotide away. The genes are TRBV4-2 and TRBJ2-1, with TRBD1 identical over 7 bases. Germline assignment: CDR1 LGHNA and CDR2 YNFKEQ. The CDR3 is 16 amino acids. DNA for the CDR3: TGTGCCAGCAGCCAAGATGGGACAGTACTGTACAATGTGCAGTTCTTC. Its protein product is CASSQDGTVLYNVQFF.

This clonotype has more than one count but fewer than ten. It is likely a read error, because the conserved phenylalanine at the end of the CDR3 is missing. This chain's CDR3 is CASSYPGTGGLAFS. CDR3 sequence (DNA): TGTGCCAGCAGTTACCCGGGGACAGGGGGCTTGGCTTTCTCT. J is TRBJ1-1 and V is TRBV6-5; 12 bases fit TRBD1. The CDR3 loop spans 14 amino acids. With V trimmed by 2 bases and J by 11 bases, 6 bases remained unmatched. Germline loops: CDR1 MNHEY, CDR2 SVGAGI.